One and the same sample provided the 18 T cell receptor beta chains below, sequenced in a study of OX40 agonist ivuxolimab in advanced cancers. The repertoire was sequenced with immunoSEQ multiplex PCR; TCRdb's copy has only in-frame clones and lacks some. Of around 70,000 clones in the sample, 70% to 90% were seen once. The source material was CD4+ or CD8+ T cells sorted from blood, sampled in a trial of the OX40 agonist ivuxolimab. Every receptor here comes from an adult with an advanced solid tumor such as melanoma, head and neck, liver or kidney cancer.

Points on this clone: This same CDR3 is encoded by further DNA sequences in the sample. The CDR3 DNA is TGCGCCAGCAGCTTGACCGGGAGCTCCTACAATGAGCAGTTCTTC. Protein product: CASSLTGSSYNEQFF. V usage is TRBV5-1 and J usage is TRBJ2-1; D is perhaps TRBD2 (6 bases). The CDR3 consists of 15 residues. From germline, CDR1 is SGHRS and CDR2 YFSETQ. Between the trimmed V and J ends, which lost 1 base and 0 bases, there was a span of 8 bases.

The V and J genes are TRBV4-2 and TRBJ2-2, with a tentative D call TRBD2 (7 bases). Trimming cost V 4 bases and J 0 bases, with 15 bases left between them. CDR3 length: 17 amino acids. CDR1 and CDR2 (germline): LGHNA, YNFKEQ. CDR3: CASSRKGGAANTGELFF. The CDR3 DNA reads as TGTGCCAGCAGCCGCAAGGGGGGGGCAGCGAACACCGGGGAGCTGTTTTTT.

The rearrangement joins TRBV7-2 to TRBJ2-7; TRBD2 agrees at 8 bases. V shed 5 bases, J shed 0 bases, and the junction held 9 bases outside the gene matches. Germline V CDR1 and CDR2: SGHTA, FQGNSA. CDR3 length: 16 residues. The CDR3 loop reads CASSLSPLAGSYEQYF. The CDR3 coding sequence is TGTGCCAGCAGCCTTAGTCCGCTAGCGGGCTCCTACGAGCAGTACTTC. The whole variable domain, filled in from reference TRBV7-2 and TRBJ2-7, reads GAGVSQSPSNKVTEKGKDVELRCDPISGHTALYWYRQSLGQGLEFLIYFQGNSAPDKSGLPSDRFSAERTGGSVSTLTIQRTQQEDSAVYLCASSLSPLAGSYEQYFGPGTRLTVT.

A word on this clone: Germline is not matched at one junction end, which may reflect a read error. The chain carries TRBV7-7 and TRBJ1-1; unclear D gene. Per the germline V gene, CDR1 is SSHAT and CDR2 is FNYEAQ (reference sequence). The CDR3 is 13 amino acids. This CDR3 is CASSATTQSEAFF. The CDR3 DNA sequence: TGTGCTAGCAGCGCTACCACCCAGTCTGAAGCTTTCTTT.

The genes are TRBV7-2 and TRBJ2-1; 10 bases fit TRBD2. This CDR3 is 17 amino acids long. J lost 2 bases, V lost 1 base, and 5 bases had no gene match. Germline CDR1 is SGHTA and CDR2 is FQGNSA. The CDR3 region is CASSLGHLAGAYNEQFF. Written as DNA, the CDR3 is TGTGCCAGCAGCTTAGGGCACCTAGCGGGGGCCTACAATGAGCAGTTCTTC.

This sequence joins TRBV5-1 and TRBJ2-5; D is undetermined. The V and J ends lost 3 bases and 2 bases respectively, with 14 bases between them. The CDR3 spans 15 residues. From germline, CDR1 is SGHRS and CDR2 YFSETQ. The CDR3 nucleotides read TGCGCCAGCAGCTCCGGGCCCAGTCGGCAAGAGACCCAGTACTTC. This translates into CASSSGPSRQETQYF.

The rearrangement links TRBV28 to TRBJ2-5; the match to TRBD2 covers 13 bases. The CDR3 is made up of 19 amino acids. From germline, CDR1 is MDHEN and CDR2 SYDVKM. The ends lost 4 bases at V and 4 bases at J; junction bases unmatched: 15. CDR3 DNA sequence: TGTGCCAGCAGTTCCTTTATTGGGGGGACTAGCGGGATCCCAGAGACCCAGTACTTC. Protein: CASSSFIGGTSGIPETQYF.

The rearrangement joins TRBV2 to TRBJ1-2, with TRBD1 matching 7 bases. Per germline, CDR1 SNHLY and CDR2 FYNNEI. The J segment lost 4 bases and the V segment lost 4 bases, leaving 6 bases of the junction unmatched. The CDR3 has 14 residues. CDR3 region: CASSGIGTVYGYTF. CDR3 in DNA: TGTGCCAGCAGTGGTATCGGGACAGTCTATGGCTACACCTTC.

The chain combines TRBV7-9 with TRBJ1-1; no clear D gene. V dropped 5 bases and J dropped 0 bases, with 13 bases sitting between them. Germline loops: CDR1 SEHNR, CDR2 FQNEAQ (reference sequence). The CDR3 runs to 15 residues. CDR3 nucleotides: TGTGCCAGCAGCCCCAAATTACGGATGAACACTGAAGCTTTCTTT. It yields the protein CASSPKLRMNTEAFF.

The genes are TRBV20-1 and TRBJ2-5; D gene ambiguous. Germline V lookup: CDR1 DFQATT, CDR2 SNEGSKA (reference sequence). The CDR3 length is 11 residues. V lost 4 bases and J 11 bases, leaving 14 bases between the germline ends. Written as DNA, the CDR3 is TGCAGTGCTACACGCGGTAGTGAGCAGTACTTC. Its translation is CSATRGSEQYF.

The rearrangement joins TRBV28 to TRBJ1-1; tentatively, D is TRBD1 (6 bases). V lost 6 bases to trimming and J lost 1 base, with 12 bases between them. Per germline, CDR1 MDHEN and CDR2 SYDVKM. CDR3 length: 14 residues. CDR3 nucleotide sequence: TGTGCCAGCAGGACGGGACAACCGAACACTGAAGCTTTCTTT. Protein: CASRTGQPNTEAFF.

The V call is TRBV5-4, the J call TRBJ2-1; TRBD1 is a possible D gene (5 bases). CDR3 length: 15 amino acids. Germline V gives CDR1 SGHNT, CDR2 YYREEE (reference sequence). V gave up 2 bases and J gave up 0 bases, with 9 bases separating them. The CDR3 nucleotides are TGTGCCAGCAGCTTACAGGTGAGCTCCTACAATGAGCAGTTCTTC. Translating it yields CASSLQVSSYNEQFF.

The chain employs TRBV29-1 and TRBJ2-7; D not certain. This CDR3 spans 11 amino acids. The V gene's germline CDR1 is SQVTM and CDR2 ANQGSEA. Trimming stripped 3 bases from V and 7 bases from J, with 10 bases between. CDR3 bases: TGCAGCGTTGACGGCCGTAAAGAGCAGTACTTC. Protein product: CSVDGRKEQYF.

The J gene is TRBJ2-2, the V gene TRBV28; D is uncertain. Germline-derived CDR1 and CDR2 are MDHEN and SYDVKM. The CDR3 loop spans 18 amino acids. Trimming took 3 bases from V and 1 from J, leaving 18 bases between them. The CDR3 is CASSFAPIWAGNTGELFF. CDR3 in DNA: TGTGCCAGCAGTTTTGCCCCCATCTGGGCTGGGAACACCGGGGAGCTGTTTTTT.

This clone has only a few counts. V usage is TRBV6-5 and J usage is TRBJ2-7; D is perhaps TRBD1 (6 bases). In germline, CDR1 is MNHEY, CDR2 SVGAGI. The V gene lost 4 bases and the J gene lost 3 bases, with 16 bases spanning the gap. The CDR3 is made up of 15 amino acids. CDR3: CASSSNRVGIYEQYF. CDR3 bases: TGTGCCAGCAGTTCCAACAGGGTGGGCATCTACGAGCAGTACTTC.

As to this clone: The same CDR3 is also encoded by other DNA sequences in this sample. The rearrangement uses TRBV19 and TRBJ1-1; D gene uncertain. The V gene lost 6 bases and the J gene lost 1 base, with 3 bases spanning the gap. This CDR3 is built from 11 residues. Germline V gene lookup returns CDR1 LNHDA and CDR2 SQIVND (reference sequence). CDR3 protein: CASRKNTEAFF. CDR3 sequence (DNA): TGTGCCAGTAGAAAGAACACTGAAGCTTTCTTT.

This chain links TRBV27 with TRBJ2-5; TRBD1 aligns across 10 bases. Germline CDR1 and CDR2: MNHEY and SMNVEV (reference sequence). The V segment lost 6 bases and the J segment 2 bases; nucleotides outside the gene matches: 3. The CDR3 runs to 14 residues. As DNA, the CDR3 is TGTGCCAGCAGAAAGGGACAGGGGCAAGAGACCCAGTACTTC. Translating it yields CASRKGQGQETQYF.

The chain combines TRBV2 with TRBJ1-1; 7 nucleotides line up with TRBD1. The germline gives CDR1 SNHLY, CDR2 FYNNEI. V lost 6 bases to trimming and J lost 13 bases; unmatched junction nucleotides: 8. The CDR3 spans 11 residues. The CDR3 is CASRTTGADFF. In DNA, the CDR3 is TGTGCCAGCAGGACTACAGGGGCCGATTTCTTT.